This T cell receptor beta chain originates from a study of neoadjuvant anti-PD-1 for oral cavity cancer. PBMC libraries mostly used approximately 0.5 ug of input genomic DNA, with six replicates per sample. Repertoires were generated with immunoSEQ multiplex PCR, while TCRdb's copy carries only in-frame clones and drops some. This repertoire shows about 12,000 clones, about 60% found once; its top ten account for around 2%. Germline V lookup: CDR1 SGHVS, CDR2 FQNEAQ. CDR3 size: 15 residues. The V and J ends lost 6 bases and 1 base respectively, with 16 bases between them. This clone was picked up one time.

This TCR came from a person between 40 and 85 years old with oral cavity squamous cell carcinoma. Source: PBMCs, taken before nivolumab (anti-PD-1) treatment. The J gene is TRBJ2-7, the V gene TRBV7-8, with D perhaps TRBD1 (5 bases). The chain's CDR3 is CASRPQGEISYEQYF. The CDR3 nucleotides read TGTGCCAGCAGACCCCAGGGTGAGATTTCCTACGAGCAGTACTTC.